The T cell receptor (beta chain) under discussion was sequenced for a study of shared clonotypes between healthy human individuals. Study findings and constraints: Across subsets, estimated richness was generally greater for naive than for memory populations. Generation probabilities were higher for clonotypes shared across all four sorted-subset donors than for unshared ones.

Note on this clone: The antigen is not known.

Germline V gives CDR1 MDHEN, CDR2 SYDVKM. V lost 2 bases and J lost 1, with 9 bases in between. This CDR3 is built from 15 residues. Here immunoSEQ multiplex PCR was the method, and the copy in TCRdb shows in-frame clones only, minus some. This table has millions of clones, over 85% appearing once. The clonotype was recovered from a man aged 18-30 years in good health. The V call is TRBV28, the J call TRBJ2-1, with D possibly matching TRBD2 (5 bases). Sequenced sample: naive CD4+ T cells sorted from blood. Subset meaning: CD45RA+ positively selected. The CDR3 nucleotides are TGTGCCAGCAGTTTAGCGGGCCTGTCCTACAATGAGCAGTTCTTC. Protein: CASSLAGLSYNEQFF.